These 18 T cell receptor beta chains were all obtained from the same sample, sequenced in a study of T cell repertoires in cytomegalovirus infection. TCRdb analysed the reads with MiXCR anew, one entry per CDR3 protein. Counted here are a few hundred thousand distinct CDR3 sequences, approximately 24% occurring once; the ten biggest clones make up about 18%. The sequencing sample was made of CD8+ T cells from PBMCs. The receptors stem from a human donor in good health (CMV status not recorded). Some clones in this sample may be carry-over from other donors' samples.

CDR3: CASSRRDYPYEQYF. The CDR3 DNA reads TGTGCCAGCAGTCGTCGGGACTACCCCTACGAGCAGTACTTC. The chain uses TRBV12-3 or TRBV12-4 and TRBJ2-7; 7 bases match TRBD2. With V trimmed by 5 bases and J by 2 bases, 6 bases remained unmatched. The CDR3 runs 14 residues.

The sample holds a few counts of this clonotype. The chain joins TRBV2 to TRBJ2-7, with 11 bases identical to TRBD2. From germline, CDR1 is SNHLY and CDR2 FYNNEI. This CDR3 region has 17 residues. The V gene end was trimmed by 1 base and the J gene end by 4 bases; junction bases not matched to a gene: 9. The CDR3 bases are TGTGCCAGCAGTGAAGAGAATATAGCGGGGGGGACGTACGAGCAGTACTTC. This encodes CASSEENIAGGTYEQYF.

The chain employs TRBV2 and TRBJ1-5, with D uncertain. The V end lost 3 bases, the J end lost 5 bases, and 14 bases lay between the germline ends. CDR1 SNHLY and CDR2 FYNNEI come from the germline V gene. This CDR3 spans 15 amino acids. CDR3 coding DNA: TGTGCCAGCAGTGAGGCCGGCAGCCGTTATCAGCCCCAGCATTTT. It yields the protein CASSEAGSRYQPQHF.

This clonotype has only a few counts. V gene TRBV20-1 combines with J gene TRBJ2-7, with a weak D call TRBD2 (5 bases). The CDR3 runs to 15 residues. Germline V CDR1 and CDR2: DFQATT, SNEGSKA (reference sequence). Trimming removed 6 bases at V and 0 bases at J, with 18 bases between. This CDR3 reads CSAVGVPAFSYEQYF. For the CDR3, the DNA is TGCAGTGCCGTGGGAGTCCCCGCCTTCTCCTACGAGCAGTACTTC.

The chain combines TRBV29-1 with TRBJ2-7; the D gene is possibly TRBD2 (7 bases). CDR1 SQVTM and CDR2 ANQGSEA come from the germline V gene. The CDR3 totals 13 residues. V lost 6 bases to trimming and J lost 0 bases, with 12 bases between them. The CDR3 region is CSVEGGFSYEQYF. For the CDR3, the DNA is TGCAGCGTGGAGGGGGGGTTCTCCTACGAGCAGTACTTC.

V gene TRBV3-1 combines with J gene TRBJ2-1; 10 nucleotides agree with TRBD1. This CDR3 has 18 amino acids. The V segment lost 1 base and the J segment 0 bases; nucleotides outside the gene matches: 6. The germline V gene encodes CDR1 LGHDT and CDR2 YNNKEL (reference sequence). This CDR3 reads CASSQAGGQGISYNEQFF. CDR3 DNA: TGTGCCAGCAGCCAAGCGGGGGGACAGGGGATCTCCTACAATGAGCAGTTCTTC.

In this sample, this clonotype turned up a few times. The chain combines TRBV27 with TRBJ2-2; either TRBD1 or TRBD2 may fit D (5 bases each). Germline CDR1 and CDR2: MNHEY and SMNVEV (reference sequence). The V end lost 0 bases, the J end lost 6 bases, and 8 bases lay between the germline ends. There are 14 residues in the CDR3. CDR3 region: CASSLSGAPGELFF. CDR3 DNA sequence: TGTGCCAGCAGTTTATCCGGGGCTCCCGGGGAGCTGTTTTTT.

In this sample, this clonotype turned up many times. This chain joins TRBV18 and TRBJ2-3; TRBD2 might be the D (6 bases). V lost 6 bases and J lost 1, with 14 bases in between. The V gene's germline CDR1 is KGHSH and CDR2 LQKENI. The CDR3 extends over 15 amino acids. In nucleotides, the CDR3 is TGTGCCAGCTCCGGCCTACTAGCCCGCACAGATACGCAGTATTTT. Translation gives CASSGLLARTDTQYF.

This clonotype was observed at least ten times. The V and J genes are TRBV6-5 and TRBJ1-2, with D perhaps matching TRBD1 (6 bases). Germline V gene sequence: CDR1 MNHEY, CDR2 SVGAGI. The CDR3 covers 13 residues. Trimming took off 5 bases at V and 4 bases at J, with 11 bases between the two ends. The CDR3 nucleotides are TGTGCCAGCAGTCACAGGGACACCTATGGCTACACCTTC. Protein: CASSHRDTYGYTF.

The chain recombines TRBV14 with TRBJ2-1; 7 nucleotides agree with TRBD2. Losses at the gene ends were 1 base for V and 5 bases for J; bases not matched to a gene: 11. The germline gives CDR1 SGHDN, CDR2 FVKESK. The CDR3 is 17 residues long. CDR3 sequence (DNA): TGTGCCAGCAGCCAAGTTTTGAGCGGGGCCAAGGACAATGAGCAGTTCTTC. Translating gives CASSQVLSGAKDNEQFF. Full variable domain (remainder filled in from reference TRBV14 and TRBJ2-1): EAGVTQFPSHSVIEKGQTVTLRCDPISGHDNLYWYRRVMGKEIKFLLHFVKESKQDESGMPNNRFLAERTGGTYSTLKVQPAELEDSGVYFCASSQVLSGAKDNEQFFGPGTRLTVL.

The table lists this clonotype with a few counts. For the CDR3, the DNA is TGTGCCACCCGAATGCCTAACTATGGCTACACCTTC. This translates into CATRMPNYGYTF. The chain couples TRBV10-3 to TRBJ1-2; D unclear. The CDR3 spans 12 residues. The germline V and J ends were trimmed by 10 bases and 0 bases, with 9 bases remaining between them. The germline V gene has CDR1 ENHRY and CDR2 SYGVKD.

The chain links TRBV2 to TRBJ1-1; D is perhaps TRBD1 (5 bases). The CDR3 extends over 17 amino acids. V gave up 7 bases and J gave up 0 bases, with 21 bases separating them. Germline CDR1 SNHLY, CDR2 FYNNEI. The CDR3 is CASTETQGLLMNTEAFF. Written as DNA, the CDR3 is TGTGCCAGCACCGAAACCCAGGGACTCCTCATGAACACTGAAGCTTTCTTT.

The chain carries TRBV5-6 and TRBJ2-3, with 10 bases matching TRBD1. This CDR3 contains 20 residues. V shed 3 bases and J 2 bases; nucleotides not matched to a gene: 18. CDR1 SGHDT and CDR2 YYEEEE come from the germline V gene. Here the CDR3 DNA reads TGTGCCAGCAGCTCAGGACCCGGGACAGGGGCTACCCTGGCCACAGATACGCAGTATTTT. Protein sequence: CASSSGPGTGATLATDTQYF.

This clonotype has a handful of counts. This chain joins TRBV27 and TRBJ1-2; 8 bases match TRBD1. CDR3 length: 15 residues. CDR1 and CDR2 (germline): MNHEY, SMNVEV (reference sequence). V was pared by 4 bases and J by 1 base, with 5 bases of the junction left unmatched. This CDR3 is CASSSGQGSNYGYTF. CDR3 nucleotides: TGTGCCAGCAGTTCCGGACAGGGTAGTAACTATGGCTACACCTTC.

This chain connects TRBV14 to TRBJ2-1, with 9 bases that match TRBD2. This CDR3 has 16 residues. Germline V lookup: CDR1 SGHDN, CDR2 FVKESK. V dropped 3 bases and J dropped 2; count of bases not matched to a gene: 5. This CDR3 is CASSHARGGPYNEQFF. CDR3 in DNA: TGTGCCAGCAGCCACGCGCGGGGGGGGCCCTACAATGAGCAGTTCTTC.

The rearrangement links TRBV19 to TRBJ2-1; the D gene is possibly TRBD2 (6 bases). V was shortened by 5 bases and J by 4 bases, with 15 bases between the two germline ends. The CDR3 covers 15 residues. The germline CDR1 and CDR2 sequences are LNHDA and SQIVND (reference sequence). CDR3 sequence (DNA): TGTGCCAGTAGTTGGGTAGCGGTTACTTACAATGAGCAGTTCTTC. It specifies CASSWVAVTYNEQFF.

A remark on this clonotype: This could be a read error, since a much larger clone is one nucleotide away. The V gene is TRBV7-6, the J gene TRBJ1-6; 7 nucleotides match TRBD1. The CDR3 runs to 15 residues. In germline, CDR1 is SGHVS, CDR2 FNYEAQ. The DNA for the CDR3 is TGTGCCAGCAGCTCCCCCAGGGGGTCCAATTCACCCTTCCACTTT. Translated: CASSSPRGSNSPFHF. Full variable domain (rest looked up from reference TRBV7-6 and TRBJ1-6): GAGVSQSPRYKVTKRGQDVALRCDPISGHVSLYWYRQALGQGPEFLTYFNYEAQQDKSGLPNDRFSAERPEGSISTLTIQRTEQRDSAMYRCASSSPRGSNSPFHFGNGTRLTVT.

This clonotype was seen a few times. The chain recombines TRBV18 with TRBJ2-1; D gene uncertain. V lost 1 base to trimming and J lost 10 bases, with 11 bases between them. In germline, CDR1 is KGHSH, CDR2 LQKENI. The CDR3 totals 13 residues. In nucleotides, the CDR3 is TGTGCCAGCTCACCACGCCGTCAGGAGGAGCAGTTCTTC. The encoded protein is CASSPRRQEEQFF.